What follows are 6 T cell receptor beta chains derived from one specimen sequenced in a study of T and B cells in COVID-19 patients. BIOMED2 TRB-A/B primer pools were used in multiplex TRB PCR. TCRdb re-called the multiplex PCR reads through MiXCR, storing one row per CDR3 protein. The table shows about 13,000 distinct CDR3 sequences, with 25% occurring only once. From blood, roughly 220-550 ng of genomic DNA served as TRB template. Sequences were obtained from blood. All receptors come from a human donor who had recovered from COVID-19.

The CDR3 sequence: CSVGISGTSSYNEQFF. In DNA form, the CDR3 reads TGCAGCGTTGGGATTAGCGGTACCAGCTCCTACAATGAGCAGTTCTTC. The genes are TRBV29-1 and TRBJ2-1; possible D gene TRBD2, 6 bases. V gave up 4 bases and J gave up 0 bases, with 16 bases separating them. The germline gives CDR1 SQVTM, CDR2 ANQGSEA. The length of the CDR3 is 16 residues.

The CDR3 DNA reads as TGTGCCAGCAGCTTAGAAGGGGCCCCCGAGCAGTACTTC. It specifies CASSLEGAPEQYF. V usage is TRBV7-6 and J usage is TRBJ2-7; D is possibly TRBD1 (5 bases). Per germline, CDR1 SGHVS and CDR2 FNYEAQ. The CDR3 has 13 residues. Trimming removed 1 base from V and 6 bases from J, with 10 bases in between.

This clonotype was observed a handful of times. J is TRBJ2-1 and V is TRBV12-5; D gene uncertain. The CDR3 spans 12 residues. Germline CDR1 reads LGHNT; CDR2 reads FRNRAP. Between the trimmed V and J ends, which lost 7 bases and 7 bases, there was a span of 11 bases. The CDR3 coding sequence is TGTGCTAGTGCGCAATGGCGAAATGAGCAGTTCTTC. Protein sequence: CASAQWRNEQFF.

V gene TRBV29-1 combines with J gene TRBJ2-3; 13 nucleotides agree with TRBD2. The trim removed 6 bases at V and 2 bases at J, leaving 5 bases unmatched. Looked up from germline, CDR1 is SQVTM and CDR2 is ANQGSEA. This CDR3 has 15 amino acids. The CDR3 DNA is TGCAGCGTCACGGGACTAGCGGGGCTCACAGATACGCAGTATTTT. Its translation: CSVTGLAGLTDTQYF.

This clonotype was found many times. J is TRBJ2-3 and V is TRBV10-3; D is uncertain. The length of the CDR3 is 11 residues. CDR1 is ENHRY, CDR2 SYGVKD, per germline. V was shortened by 10 bases and J by 2 bases, with 7 bases between the two germline ends. The CDR3, as DNA: TGTGCCACCTCTTTCACAGATACGCAGTATTTT. Translated: CATSFTDTQYF.

In this sample, this clonotype turned up a few times. This chain joins TRBV10-3 and TRBJ2-1; 8 bases are a match to TRBD2. The germline gives CDR1 ENHRY, CDR2 SYGVKD. Trimming cost V 3 bases and J 7 bases; bases outside gene matches: 11. The CDR3 is made up of 16 amino acids. The CDR3 protein is CAISDPTSGGRNEQFF. The CDR3 nucleotides read TGTGCCATCAGTGACCCCACTAGCGGAGGTAGGAATGAGCAGTTCTTC.